This is a list of T cell receptor beta chains from one sample in a study of blood T cell repertoires in COVID-19. Sequenced by immunoSEQ multiplex PCR; TCRdb stores in-frame clones only, minus some. The sample consists of about 16,000 clones, roughly 81% of them appearing once. Sample: peripheral blood. The receptors were sampled from a man aged 55-75 years with acute or convalescent COVID-19. Both conserved end residues are part of each CDR3. Each record gives: D gene, J gene, clone size, V gene, CDR3 DNA, CDR3 protein. The D gene is left open where the match is weak. Clone size appears in some rows only: once, few, many, or a class for an expanded clone.

D: TRBD1
J: TRBJ1-5
size: .
V: TRBV7-2
DNA: TGTGCCAGCAGCCTTAGGACAGGGGTTGTTCAGCCCCAGCATTTT
CDR3: CASSLRTGVVQPQHF

D: TRBD2
J: TRBJ2-3
size: .
V: TRBV7-2
DNA: TGTGCCAGCAGCCCAGGGACTAGCAGAGATACGCAGTATTTT
CDR3: CASSPGTSRDTQYF

D: TRBD1
J: TRBJ1-1
size: once
V: TRBV19
DNA: TGTGCCAGTACATCGGACAGGTCCAACACTGAAGCTTTCTTT
CDR3: CASTSDRSNTEAFF

D: TRBD1
J: TRBJ1-5
size: .
V: TRBV5-6
DNA: TGTGCCAGCAGCTTAAGGTTCGGGACAGGGCATCAGCCCCAGCATTTT
CDR3: CASSLRFGTGHQPQHF

D: .
J: TRBJ1-2
size: .
V: TRBV12-3/TRBV12-4
DNA: TGTGCCAGCAGGCGGAACTTGGATGGCTACACCTTC
CDR3: CASRRNLDGYTF

D: .
J: TRBJ2-2
size: .
V: TRBV5-6
DNA: TGTGCCAGCAGCTCTTGGGGGGCCGGGGAGCTGTTTTTT
CDR3: CASSSWGAGELFF

D: .
J: TRBJ1-2
size: .
V: TRBV14
DNA: TGTGCCAGCAGCCAAGTTCTTCTCTTATACTTCGACTATGGCTACACCTTC
CDR3: CASSQVLLLYFDYGYTF

D: .
J: TRBJ1-2
size: .
V: TRBV7-8
DNA: TGTGCCAGCAGCTTAGAACAGGGCGAGGGCTACACCTTC
CDR3: CASSLEQGEGYTF

D: TRBD1
J: TRBJ2-7
size: .
V: TRBV6-5
DNA: TGTGCCACAGACAGGGCCTACGAGCAGTACTTC
CDR3: CATDRAYEQYF

D: TRBD1
J: TRBJ2-5
size: .
V: TRBV28
DNA: TGTGCCAGCAGTTTATGGACAGGGCAAGAAGAGACCCAGTACTTC
CDR3: CASSLWTGQEETQYF

D: .
J: TRBJ2-7
size: medium-sized
V: TRBV19
DNA: TGTGCCAGTAGTATAGTTGGGAGAAGAACGAGCTCCTACGAGCAGTACTTC
CDR3: CASSIVGRRTSSYEQYF

D: .
J: TRBJ1-2
size: .
V: TRBV6-5
DNA: TGTGCCAGCCAAACAGGGAGGGGTAACTATGGCTACACCTTC
CDR3: CASQTGRGNYGYTF